Below, 6 T cell receptor beta chains from the same sample are listed, as sequenced in a study of cytomegalovirus exposure and HLA in healthy donors (dated by TCRdb to 2016 to 2017). The library relied on the immunoSEQ multiplex PCR assay. For the multiplex PCR, a mixture combining 60 forward primers for TCR Vbeta segments and 13 reverse primers for TCR Jbeta segments was used. In TCRdb, the immuneACCESS table is reduced to in-frame sequences with V and J assigned. These tables do not hold every clone; where another copy was compared, an unresolved V gene accounts for under half, and the others remain unexplained. Counted in this sample were about 180,000 clones; 65% to 80% of them appeared once. The ten largest account for roughly 2.5% of the sample. The source material was PBMCs. These receptors were obtained from a woman in her twenties or thirties in good health and CMV-seropositive.

This chain joins TRBV4-1 and TRBJ2-6; D may be TRBD2 (6 bases). Trimming stripped 5 bases from V and 4 bases from J, with 15 bases between. Germline V gives CDR1 MGHRA, CDR2 YSYEKL. The CDR3 extends over 16 amino acids. CDR3 sequence reads: CASSTRDREGANVLTF. CDR3 coding DNA: TGCGCCAGCAGCACACGAGATCGGGAGGGGGCCAACGTCCTGACTTTC.

This chain links TRBV28 with TRBJ2-1, with D maybe TRBD1 (6 bases). The CDR3 extends over 12 amino acids. Trimming shortened V by 5 bases and J by 7 bases, and 9 bases separated the two germline ends. Germline V gene sequence: CDR1 MDHEN, CDR2 SYDVKM. CDR3 amino acids: CASSQQGNEQFF. CDR3 DNA: TGTGCCAGCAGTCAACAGGGTAATGAGCAGTTCTTC.

The rearrangement joins TRBV28 to TRBJ1-2; TRBD1 aligns across 10 bases. This CDR3 is 16 amino acids long. Trimming at V came to 2 bases and at J to 6 bases, leaving 9 bases not matched to a gene. CDR1 and CDR2 (germline): MDHEN, SYDVKM. In DNA, the CDR3 is TGTGCCAGCAGTTTAAGTCGGGACAGGGGTAAGGATGGCTACACCTTC. It translates to CASSLSRDRGKDGYTF.

V gene TRBV7-2 combines with J gene TRBJ2-5; D might be TRBD1 (5 bases). The end of the DNA aligns better with TRBJ2-7, so the J call may be wrong. The CDR3 runs 15 residues. Germline V lookup: CDR1 SGHTA, CDR2 FQGNSA. The CDR3 DNA follows: TGTGCCAGCAGCTTAGTACCGGACAACTCCTACGAGCAGTACTTC. Encoded protein: CASSLVPDNSYEQYF.

This clone appeared a single time. This chain links TRBV7-9 with TRBJ2-7, with D uncertain. CDR1 SEHNR and CDR2 FQNEAQ come from the germline V gene (reference sequence). With 4 bases removed from V and 4 bases from J, the gap between germline ends came to 8 bases. The CDR3 runs 12 residues. The CDR3 sequence is CASSSTPYEQYF. The CDR3 nucleotides are TGTGCCAGCAGCTCCACACCTTACGAGCAGTACTTC.

This chain links TRBV6-1 with TRBJ2-7; D possibly corresponds to TRBD1 (5 bases). The germline V and J ends were trimmed by 0 bases and 5 bases, with 11 bases remaining between them. CDR1 MNHNS and CDR2 SASEGT come from the germline V gene. The CDR3 is 14 residues long. The CDR3 DNA reads as TGTGCCAGCAGTGAAGCAGCCAGGGTAAACGAGCAGTACTTC. This gives the protein CASSEAARVNEQYF.